These 19 T cell receptor beta chains were all obtained from the same sample, sequenced in a study of shared clonotypes between healthy human individuals. Data came from immunoSEQ multiplex PCR; TCRdb stores just in-frame clones and leaves some out. The table includes 2 million to 2.5 million clones, about 95% detected once. Naive CD8 populations comprised CD45RO-negative cells positively selected for CCR7, excluding terminally differentiated effector memory CD45RA+ cells. Material for sequencing was naive CD8+ T cells sorted from blood. The receptors were sampled from a young man in good health.

The chain combines TRBV7-9 with TRBJ2-7, with TRBD2 as a possible D gene (5 bases). Germline V lookup: CDR1 SEHNR, CDR2 FQNEAQ (reference sequence). CDR3 size: 13 residues. V lost 1 base and J lost 6, with 10 bases in between. This CDR3 reads CASSLVIASEQYF. For the CDR3, the DNA is TGTGCCAGCAGCTTAGTAATAGCGAGCGAGCAGTACTTC.

The chain has TRBV7-9 and TRBJ2-7; D not resolved. The germline V and J ends were trimmed by 1 base and 6 bases, with 10 bases remaining between them. The germline V gene has CDR1 SEHNR and CDR2 FQNEAQ (reference sequence). The CDR3 contains 13 residues. This CDR3 reads CASSLGGGSEQYF. For the CDR3, the DNA is TGTGCCAGCAGCTTAGGAGGCGGAAGCGAGCAGTACTTC. The entire variable domain, with the rest obtained from reference TRBV7-9 and TRBJ2-7, is as follows: DTGVSQNPRHKITKRGQNVTFRCDPISEHNRLYWYRQTLGQGPEFLTYFQNEAQLEKSRLLSDRFSAERPKGSFSTLEIQRTEQGDSAMYLCASSLGGGSEQYFGPGTRLTVT.

This clone was seen only once. The chain uses TRBV7-9 and TRBJ2-2; TRBD1 matches 7 bases. From germline, CDR1 is SEHNR and CDR2 FQNEAQ (reference sequence). V gave up 5 bases and J gave up 6 bases; unmatched junction bases: 9. This CDR3 is 15 amino acids long. CDR3 protein: CASSLTNRGSGELFF. The CDR3 nucleotides read TGTGCCAGCAGCCTTACTAACAGGGGATCCGGGGAGCTGTTTTTT.

The chain carries TRBV28 and TRBJ1-4; 7 bases match TRBD1. This CDR3 is built from 14 residues. In germline, CDR1 is MDHEN, CDR2 SYDVKM. Trimming at V came to 9 bases and at J to 7 bases, leaving 11 bases not matched to a gene. The CDR3 coding sequence is TGTGCCAGTGGACAGGCGGGGGATGGTGAAAAACTGTTTTTT. This translates into CASGQAGDGEKLFF.

The V gene is TRBV5-1, the J gene TRBJ1-2, with 8 bases that match TRBD1. Per the germline V gene, CDR1 is SGHRS and CDR2 is YFSETQ. The junction had 4 bases not matched to a gene; V was cut back by 7 bases and J by 2 bases. CDR3 size: 13 residues. CDR3 amino acids: CASRGQANYGYTF. DNA of the CDR3: TGCGCCAGCCGGGGACAGGCGAACTATGGCTACACCTTC.

CDR3 nucleotides: TGCGCCAGCAGCTCCTTCCGTGGAGAAAACTATGGCTACACCTTC. Residues: CASSSFRGENYGYTF. The V gene is TRBV5-1, the J gene TRBJ1-2, with D uncertain. This CDR3 has 15 amino acids. The V end lost 3 bases, the J end lost 2 bases, and 14 bases lay between the germline ends. Germline lookup yields CDR1 SGHRS and CDR2 YFSETQ.

This clone appeared a single time. The J gene is TRBJ1-2, the V gene TRBV28, with D possibly TRBD1 on 6 matching bases. The V gene's germline CDR1 is MDHEN and CDR2 SYDVKM. The germline V and J ends were trimmed by 5 bases and 6 bases, with 13 bases remaining between them. The CDR3 extends over 13 amino acids. The CDR3 DNA reads as TGTGCCAGCAGTGTGGGGGCGGGGGATGGCTACACCTTC. This encodes CASSVGAGDGYTF.

The chain joins TRBV29-1 to TRBJ2-1; no clear D. Per germline, CDR1 SQVTM and CDR2 ANQGSEA. CDR3 length: 14 amino acids. V shed 6 bases and J shed 0 bases, with 12 bases lying between them. CDR3 DNA sequence: TGCAGCGTCTCTGACATCAGCTCCTACAATGAGCAGTTCTTC. Its protein is CSVSDISSYNEQFF.

The chain links TRBV7-9 to TRBJ2-2; 8 positions agree with TRBD2. V was clipped by 5 bases and J by 2 bases; unmatched bases: 7. Germline CDR1 SEHNR, CDR2 FQNEAQ (reference sequence). The CDR3 covers 16 residues. The CDR3 is CASSTILAVNTGELFF. The CDR3 DNA follows: TGTGCCAGCAGCACCATACTAGCGGTAAACACCGGGGAGCTGTTTTTT.

The genes are TRBV29-1 and TRBJ2-1; a possible D gene is TRBD1 (6 bases). V was trimmed by 6 bases and J by 0 bases, leaving 9 bases between them. The CDR3 sequence is 13 residues long. CDR1 is SQVTM, CDR2 ANQGSEA, per germline. In DNA form, the CDR3 reads TGCAGCGTGGACAGAAGCTCCTACAATGAGCAGTTCTTC. As protein: CSVDRSSYNEQFF.

V is TRBV9 and J is TRBJ2-2, with TRBD1 identical over 10 bases. Per germline, CDR1 SGDLS and CDR2 YYNGEE. The CDR3 is made up of 16 amino acids. V gave up 1 base and J gave up 5 bases; unmatched junction bases: 5. Here the CDR3 DNA reads TGTGCCAGCAGCGTACCGACAGGGGGCTGGACCGGGGAGCTGTTTTTT. It yields the protein CASSVPTGGWTGELFF.

This chain links TRBV5-6 with TRBJ2-3; 7 positions match TRBD2. CDR1 SGHDT and CDR2 YYEEEE come from the germline V gene. Trimming cost V 7 bases and J 5 bases; bases outside gene matches: 16. The CDR3 has 16 residues. In nucleotides, the CDR3 is TGTGCCAGCGCCGCTTCTGGACTAGGAGGTCTAGATACGCAGTATTTT. Translation: CASAASGLGGLDTQYF.

As to this clone: Other DNA sequences in the same sample also yield this CDR3. The V and J genes are TRBV6-1 and TRBJ2-7, with a tentative D call TRBD2 (5 bases). The germline V gene encodes CDR1 MNHNS and CDR2 SASEGT. The V and J ends lost 2 bases and 4 bases respectively, with 12 bases between them. The CDR3 totals 14 residues. The CDR3 sequence: CASSEPGSGYEQYF. Here the CDR3 DNA reads TGTGCCAGCAGTGAACCGGGCAGCGGTTACGAGCAGTACTTC.

This chain joins TRBV6-1 and TRBJ2-1, with unresolved D. Between the trimmed V and J ends, which lost 3 bases and 5 bases, there was a span of 2 bases. In germline, CDR1 is MNHNS, CDR2 SASEGT. CDR3 length: 11 amino acids. CDR3 sequence (DNA): TGTGCCAGCAGTGACGACAATGAGCAGTTCTTC. Protein: CASSDDNEQFF.

The J gene is TRBJ2-2, the V gene TRBV13; 14 positions match TRBD2. This CDR3 region has 19 residues. In germline, CDR1 is PRHDT, CDR2 FYEKMQ (reference sequence). After removal of 5 bases from V and 3 bases from J, the junction contained 11 bases not matched to a gene. CDR3 coding DNA: TGTGCCAGCAGCCTACCGGGACTAGCGGGAGTTGGTCACACCGGGGAGCTGTTTTTT. Translated, it gives CASSLPGLAGVGHTGELFF.

As for this clone: The sample holds other DNA sequences that translate to the same CDR3. This chain links TRBV7-9 with TRBJ1-5; 8 nucleotides align to TRBD1. V shed 4 bases, J shed 2 bases, and the junction held 4 bases outside the gene matches. The CDR3 has 15 amino acids. Germline CDR1 reads SEHNR; CDR2 reads FQNEAQ (reference sequence). The DNA for the CDR3 is TGTGCCAGCAGCTCCCAGGGGGCGGGCAATCAGCCCCAGCATTTT. Protein product: CASSSQGAGNQPQHF.

The chain couples TRBV2 to TRBJ2-5; D remains ambiguous. The CDR3 runs 11 residues. V was trimmed by 8 bases and J by 3 bases, leaving 7 bases between them. Germline CDR1 reads SNHLY; CDR2 reads FYNNEI. The CDR3 region is CASCYEETQYF. CDR3 bases: TGTGCCAGCTGTTATGAAGAGACCCAGTACTTC.

This clone was observed a single time. The CDR3 loop is CASTLLGSDTQYF. CDR3 DNA: TGTGCCAGCACCCTATTAGGGTCAGATACGCAGTATTTT. The chain recombines TRBV27 with TRBJ2-3; no firm D call. Trimming removed 7 bases from V and 4 bases from J, with 12 bases in between. The germline CDR1 and CDR2 sequences are MNHEY and SMNVEV (reference sequence). The CDR3 runs 13 residues.

The J gene is TRBJ1-1, the V gene TRBV6-1; TRBD1 might be the D (5 bases). Per the germline V gene, CDR1 is MNHNS and CDR2 is SASEGT. The CDR3 has 14 residues. Trimming pared 1 base from V and 10 bases from J, leaving 16 bases between. In nucleotides, the CDR3 is TGTGCCAGCAGTGAAGATCCCTTGGACACTTTAGCTTTCTTT. It translates to CASSEDPLDTLAFF.